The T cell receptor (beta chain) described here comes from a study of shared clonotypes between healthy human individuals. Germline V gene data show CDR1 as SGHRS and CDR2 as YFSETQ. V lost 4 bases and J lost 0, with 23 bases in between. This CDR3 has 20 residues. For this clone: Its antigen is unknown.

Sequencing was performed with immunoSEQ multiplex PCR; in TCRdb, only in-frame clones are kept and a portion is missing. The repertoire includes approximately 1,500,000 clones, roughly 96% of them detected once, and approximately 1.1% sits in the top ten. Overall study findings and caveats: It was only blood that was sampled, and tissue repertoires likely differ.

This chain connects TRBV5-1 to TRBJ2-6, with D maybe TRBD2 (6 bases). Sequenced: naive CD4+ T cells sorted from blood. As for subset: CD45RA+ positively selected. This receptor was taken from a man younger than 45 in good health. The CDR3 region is CASSGGTLASLLSGANVLTF. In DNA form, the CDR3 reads TGCGCCAGCAGCGGGGGGACCCTAGCGTCCCTCCTCTCTGGGGCCAACGTCCTGACTTTC.